Presented here are 3 T cell receptor beta chains from one specimen sequenced in a study of OX40 agonist ivuxolimab in advanced cancers. Library construction relied on the immunoSEQ multiplex PCR assay. This immuneACCESS table, as held by TCRdb, lists in-frame sequences with V and J called but not all clones. Of the missing ones, under half trace to an unresolved V gene in checked studies; the others have no known cause. The sample includes about 28,000 clones, with around 85% observed a single time. About a quarter of the sample is in the top ten clones. Source: CD4+ or CD8+ T cells sorted from blood, taken in a trial of the OX40 agonist ivuxolimab. These receptors were taken from an adult with an advanced solid tumor such as melanoma, head and neck, liver or kidney cancer.

This clone has a handful of counts. The rearrangement uses TRBV27 and TRBJ2-5; TRBD2 aligns across 7 bases. Trimming cost V 5 bases and J 10 bases; bases outside gene matches: 4. CDR3 length equals 11 residues. Germline lookup yields CDR1 MNHEY and CDR2 SMNVEV (reference sequence). The CDR3 DNA sequence: TGTGCCAGCAGTGCCGGGAGGAACCAGTACTTC. This sequence encodes CASSAGRNQYF.

This clone was recorded a few times. V is TRBV30 and J is TRBJ1-1, with 10 nucleotides matching TRBD1. The CDR3 totals 12 residues. Germline V lookup: CDR1 GTSNPN, CDR2 SVGIG (reference sequence). Here the CDR3 reads CAQDRGITEAFF. The DNA of the CDR3 is TGTGCTCAGGACAGGGGGATTACTGAAGCTTTCTTT. The full variable domain, rest sourced from reference TRBV30 and TRBJ1-1, is SQTIHQWPATLVQPVGSPLSLECTVEGTSNPNLYWYRQAAGRGLQLLFYSVGIGQISSEVPQNLSASRPQDRQFILSSKKLLLSDSGFYLCAQDRGITEAFFGQGTRLTVV.

Remarks on this clone: This same CDR3 is encoded by further DNA sequences in the sample. V gene TRBV6-6 combines with J gene TRBJ1-1; possibly TRBD1 for D (5 bases). CDR3 length equals 15 residues. The V gene's germline CDR1 is MNHNY and CDR2 SVGAGI (reference sequence). Trimming shortened V by 0 bases and J by 0 bases, and 8 bases separated the two germline ends. This chain's CDR3 is CASSYSPGLNTEAFF. The CDR3 nucleotides read TGTGCCAGCAGTTACTCCCCAGGGTTGAACACTGAAGCTTTCTTT.